Presented here are 27 T cell receptor beta chains from one specimen sequenced in a study of blood T cell dynamics during melanoma immunotherapy. Described time point: pre-treatment baseline. The protocol was immunoSEQ multiplex PCR, while the TCRdb copy is restricted to in-frame clones and leaves out a portion. The table includes approximately 23,000 clones, just under 90% detected once. The sample consisted of blood, taken from a patient treated with checkpoint blockade. The receptors come from a human donor with melanoma.

A remark on this clone: The sample carries other DNA sequences with the same CDR3. This rearrangement joins TRBV9 to TRBJ2-7, with no clear D. V was pared by 0 bases and J by 1 base, with 11 bases between. The CDR3 covers 15 residues. Germline loops: CDR1 SGDLS, CDR2 YYNGEE. CDR3 in amino acids: CASSVGGRSSYEQYF. CDR3 DNA: TGTGCCAGCAGCGTAGGGGGAAGATCGTCCTACGAGCAGTACTTC. The entire variable domain, with the rest obtained from reference TRBV9 and TRBJ2-7, is as follows: DSGVTQTPKHLITATGQRVTLRCSPRSGDLSVYWYQQSLDQGLQFLIQYYNGEERAKGNILERFSAQQFPDLHSELNLSSLELGDSALYFCASSVGGRSSYEQYFGPGTRLTVT.

The V call is TRBV5-4, the J call TRBJ1-4; D call uncertain. This CDR3 contains 16 residues. Germline loops: CDR1 SGHNT, CDR2 YYREEE (reference sequence). Between the trimmed V and J ends, which lost 1 base and 3 bases, there was a span of 13 bases. Here the CDR3 reads CASSLWEPAANEKLFF. The CDR3 nucleotides are TGTGCCAGCAGCTTGTGGGAGCCCGCGGCTAATGAAAAACTGTTTTTT.

The rearrangement links TRBV19 to TRBJ1-2; 7 nucleotides match TRBD1. V shed 5 bases and J 6 bases; nucleotides not matched to a gene: 9. Germline V gene data show CDR1 as LNHDA and CDR2 as SQIVND (reference sequence). The CDR3 contains 14 residues. The CDR3 region has the DNA TGTGCCAGTAGTCTTCCGGGACAGCGGAATGGCTACACCTTC. It yields the protein CASSLPGQRNGYTF.

The chain combines TRBV7-8 with TRBJ1-1, with D uncertain. Germline V gene lookup returns CDR1 SGHVS and CDR2 FQNEAQ. This CDR3 is 16 amino acids long. Between the trimmed V and J ends, which lost 1 base and 3 bases, there was a span of 15 bases. The DNA of the CDR3 is TGTGCCAGCAGCTTAGTCGAAGGGCGGTGGGACACTGAAGCTTTCTTT. Amino acids: CASSLVEGRWDTEAFF.

This chain joins TRBV2 and TRBJ1-5; D not certain. Germline values: CDR1 SNHLY, CDR2 FYNNEI. V dropped 6 bases and J dropped 3 bases, with 15 bases sitting between them. The CDR3 covers 15 residues. CDR3 sequence: CASRATGLPNQPQHF. The CDR3 coding sequence is TGTGCCAGCAGAGCAACTGGGTTGCCCAATCAGCCCCAGCATTTT.

V usage is TRBV7-3 and J usage is TRBJ2-1; 9 bases fit TRBD1. V was pared by 2 bases and J by 6 bases, with 2 bases of the junction left unmatched. The CDR3 extends over 14 amino acids. Germline V gene lookup returns CDR1 SGHTA and CDR2 FQGTGA. The CDR3 here is CASSLDRGSNEQFF. In nucleotides, the CDR3 is TGTGCCAGCAGCTTAGACAGGGGGTCCAATGAGCAGTTCTTC. Drawing the rest from reference TRBV7-3 and TRBJ2-1, the complete variable domain is GAGVSQTPSNKVTEKGKYVELRCDPISGHTALYWYRQSLGQGPEFLIYFQGTGAADDSGLPNDRFFAVRPEGSVSTLKIQRTERGDSAVYLCASSLDRGSNEQFFGPGTRLTVL.

The J gene is TRBJ1-4, the V gene TRBV27; no clear D. This CDR3 has 14 residues. CDR1 and CDR2 (germline): MNHEY, SMNVEV (reference sequence). V was clipped by 6 bases and J by 5 bases, with 13 bases between them. The CDR3 DNA reads TGTGCCAGCAGCCCCCTGTATGGGAATGAAAAACTGTTTTTT. Protein: CASSPLYGNEKLFF.

J is TRBJ2-2 and V is TRBV27; D gene ambiguous. Germline assignment: CDR1 MNHEY and CDR2 SMNVEV (reference sequence). The CDR3 covers 14 residues. V lost 6 bases and J lost 7, with 15 bases in between. The CDR3 region is CASRPHDSSGELFF. The CDR3 bases are TGTGCCAGCAGACCTCACGACTCCAGCGGGGAGCTGTTTTTT.

The chain links TRBV30 to TRBJ2-1; 12 bases are a match to TRBD2. V lost 3 bases and J lost 8; bases outside the gene matches: 11. Germline CDR1 reads GTSNPN; CDR2 reads SVGIG (reference sequence). The CDR3 extends over 16 amino acids. CDR3: CAWSGPLAGGLYEQFF. The CDR3, as DNA: TGTGCCTGGAGCGGGCCCCTAGCGGGGGGGCTCTATGAGCAGTTCTTC.

The rearrangement joins TRBV11-2 to TRBJ2-4; D is uncertain. The germline V gene has CDR1 SGHAT and CDR2 FQNNGV. The V end was cut by 1 base, the J end by 1 base, with 14 bases between. CDR3 size: 17 residues. DNA of the CDR3: TGTGCCAGCAGCTTAGTGGTCTCGATGGGGGCCAAAAACATTCAGTACTTC. This encodes CASSLVVSMGAKNIQYF.

The chain combines TRBV5-1 with TRBJ2-2; D is undetermined. CDR1 is SGHRS, CDR2 YFSETQ, per germline. This CDR3 is built from 13 residues. V lost 3 bases and J lost 4, with 7 bases in between. CDR3 nucleotide sequence: TGCGCCAGCAGCTCCCAACTCACCGGGGAGCTGTTTTTT. Protein product: CASSSQLTGELFF.

The gene calls are TRBV6-5 and TRBJ1-1; 7 bases line up with TRBD1. Trimming took 6 bases from V and 1 from J; bases not matched to a gene: 5. The length of the CDR3 is 14 residues. The germline V gene encodes CDR1 MNHEY and CDR2 SVGAGI. The CDR3 region is CASRTGQRNTEAFF. The CDR3 nucleotides are TGTGCCAGCAGGACGGGACAGCGGAACACTGAAGCTTTCTTT.

This chain links TRBV30 with TRBJ1-3, with 9 bases identical to TRBD1. The CDR3 spans 18 residues. V was clipped by 0 bases and J by 0 bases; unmatched bases: 9. The germline V gene has CDR1 GTSNPN and CDR2 SVGIG (reference sequence). In DNA form, the CDR3 reads TGTGCCTGGAGTGTGTTCGGACAGGGGATTTTCTCTGGAAACACCATATATTTT. As protein: CAWSVFGQGIFSGNTIYF. The complete variable domain, with remaining parts taken from reference TRBV30 and TRBJ1-3, reads SQTIHQWPATLVQPVGSPLSLECTVEGTSNPNLYWYRQAAGRGLQLLFYSVGIGQISSEVPQNLSASRPQDRQFILSSKKLLLSDSGFYLCAWSVFGQGIFSGNTIYFGEGSWLTVV.

The chain is built from TRBV18 and TRBJ1-2, with D unclear. CDR1 and CDR2 (germline): KGHSH, LQKENI. The ends were cut back, 2 bases at V and 7 bases at J, with 11 bases in the middle. The CDR3 sequence is 13 residues long. CDR3 sequence (DNA): TGTGCCAGCTCACCAGCCGGATCGGGTGGCTACACCTTC. Translation: CASSPAGSGGYTF. The full variable domain, with the rest looked up from reference TRBV18 and TRBJ1-2, is NAGVMQNPRHLVRRRGQEARLRCSPMKGHSHVYWYRQLPEEGLKFMVYLQKENIIDESGMPKERFSAEFPKEGPSILRIQQVVRGDSAAYFCASSPAGSGGYTFGSGTRLTVV.

The chain links TRBV28 to TRBJ1-1; possible D gene TRBD1, 6 bases. This CDR3 is built from 13 residues. Trimming stripped 10 bases from V and 5 bases from J, with 17 bases between. The germline gives CDR1 MDHEN, CDR2 SYDVKM. The CDR3 region is CAIDRGRGTEAFF. Here the CDR3 DNA reads TGTGCCATCGACCGGGGCAGGGGTACTGAAGCTTTCTTT.

The V gene is TRBV18, the J gene TRBJ2-5; 8 bases fit TRBD1. The ends lost 3 bases at V and 5 bases at J; junction bases unmatched: 8. Looked up from germline, CDR1 is KGHSH and CDR2 is LQKENI. The CDR3 sequence is 15 residues long. Here the CDR3 reads CASSPSAGGVETQYF. For the CDR3, the DNA is TGTGCCAGCTCACCTTCGGCAGGGGGCGTGGAGACCCAGTACTTC.

The J gene is TRBJ2-5, the V gene TRBV18; no definite D call. In germline, CDR1 is KGHSH, CDR2 LQKENI. The CDR3 is 13 amino acids. V was cut by 2 bases and J by 3 bases, with 7 bases left in between. The CDR3: CASSPYTEETQYF. The CDR3 DNA sequence: TGTGCCAGCTCACCATACACCGAAGAGACCCAGTACTTC.

The rearrangement links TRBV11-2 to TRBJ1-2; TRBD1 matches at 9 bases. Looked up from germline, CDR1 is SGHAT and CDR2 is FQNNGV. The CDR3 is made up of 17 amino acids. The J segment lost 5 bases and the V segment lost 1 base, leaving 11 bases of the junction unmatched. The CDR3 nucleotides are TGTGCCAGCAGCTTAGGAACAGGGGGCCCTTTCGGGTATGGCTACACCTTC. It encodes CASSLGTGGPFGYGYTF.

The V gene is TRBV7-6, the J gene TRBJ1-1, with D tentatively TRBD1 (5 bases). Germline V lookup: CDR1 SGHVS, CDR2 FNYEAQ. The CDR3 totals 14 residues. V dropped 1 base and J dropped 2 bases, with 8 bases sitting between them. The CDR3 nucleotides are TGTGCCAGCAGCTTAGGCCAGGGTAACACTGAAGCTTTCTTT. This translates into CASSLGQGNTEAFF.

The DNA of the CDR3 is TGTGCCAGCATGGAACAGGGCTACGAGCAGTACTTC. This gives the protein CASMEQGYEQYF. This chain joins TRBV2 and TRBJ2-7, with D maybe TRBD1 (6 bases). The length of the CDR3 is 12 residues. Germline V CDR1 and CDR2: SNHLY, FYNNEI. V was trimmed by 7 bases and J by 3 bases, leaving 10 bases between them.

The genes are TRBV18 and TRBJ1-2; D is perhaps TRBD1 (6 bases). This CDR3 has 16 residues. V gave up 2 bases and J gave up 4 bases, with 17 bases separating them. CDR1 and CDR2 (germline): KGHSH, LQKENI. CDR3 loop: CASSPELLGQRYGYTF. The DNA for the CDR3 is TGTGCCAGCTCACCAGAACTACTAGGACAGCGCTATGGCTACACCTTC.

V is TRBV2 and J is TRBJ2-1; 7 bases align to TRBD2. The J segment lost 6 bases and the V segment lost 2 bases, leaving 7 bases of the junction unmatched. Germline V CDR1 and CDR2: SNHLY, FYNNEI. The CDR3 totals 15 residues. The CDR3 bases are TGTGCCAGCAGTGAACGCGGGGGTCAGGTCAATGAGCAGTTCTTC. Translation gives CASSERGGQVNEQFF.

This clone is a singleton in its sample. This chain links TRBV9 with TRBJ2-7; 10 bases are shared with TRBD2. Looked up from germline, CDR1 is SGDLS and CDR2 is YYNGEE. The CDR3 consists of 14 residues. J lost 10 bases, V lost 0 bases, and 7 bases had no gene match. CDR3 bases: TGTGCCAGCAGCGTAGGTAGCGGGGGGTATTTACAGTACTTC. Protein sequence: CASSVGSGGYLQYF. Looking up the rest from reference TRBV9 and TRBJ2-7 gives the full variable domain: DSGVTQTPKHLITATGQRVTLRCSPRSGDLSVYWYQQSLDQGLQFLIQYYNGEERAKGNILERFSAQQFPDLHSELNLSSLELGDSALYFCASSVGSGGYLQYFGPGTRLTVT.

V gene TRBV7-8 combines with J gene TRBJ2-6; the D is unclear. V lost 1 base and J 5 bases, leaving 0 bases between the germline ends. CDR3 length: 12 amino acids. Germline loops: CDR1 SGHVS, CDR2 FQNEAQ. The CDR3 loop reads CASSLGANVLTF. The DNA of the CDR3 is TGTGCCAGCAGCTTAGGGGCCAACGTCCTGACTTTC.

The chain recombines TRBV11-3 with TRBJ2-7, with 9 bases lining up with TRBD1. V lost 5 bases to trimming and J lost 7 bases; unmatched junction nucleotides: 6. Looked up from germline, CDR1 is SGHNT and CDR2 is YENEEA. The CDR3 totals 13 residues. CDR3 in DNA: TGTGCCAGCAGCCTACAGGGGGCGCGTGAGCAGTACTTC. Amino acids: CASSLQGAREQYF.

V is TRBV9 and J is TRBJ2-7; 10 bases match TRBD1. The CDR3 consists of 17 residues. CDR1 and CDR2 from the germline V gene are SGDLS and YYNGEE. Trimming cost V 2 bases and J 0 bases; bases outside gene matches: 8. CDR3 residues: CASSVSRTGGNSYEQYF. The CDR3 DNA reads as TGTGCCAGCAGCGTTTCGCGGACAGGGGGAAACTCCTACGAGCAGTACTTC.

The chain links TRBV19 to TRBJ1-1; D is perhaps TRBD1 (5 bases). CDR3 length: 16 residues. V lost 3 bases to trimming and J lost 0 bases, with 14 bases between them. Looked up from germline, CDR1 is LNHDA and CDR2 is SQIVND (reference sequence). This CDR3 is CASSITGPRLNTEAFF. CDR3 nucleotides: TGTGCCAGTAGTATTACGGGACCCCGTTTGAACACTGAAGCTTTCTTT.